This passage covers 30 T cell receptor beta chains from one sample sequenced in a study of CD8 T cells in ankylosing spondylitis. MiXCR, applied by TCRdb to the 5' RACE reads, yields one record per CDR3 protein. Among 150,000 to 200,000 distinct CDR3 sequences listed, 18% were seen once. Specimen: blood, either unsorted or a sorted T cell fraction (not recorded which). The receptors were sampled from a male donor with ankylosing spondylitis or in good health (not recorded which).

The CDR3 sequence is CASSSTDSYEQYF. In nucleotides, the CDR3 is TGCGCCAGCAGCTCTACCGACAGCTACGAGCAGTACTTC. This chain joins TRBV5-1 and TRBJ2-7; D possibly corresponds to TRBD1 (5 bases). The CDR3 length is 13 residues. The germline V and J ends were trimmed by 3 bases and 3 bases, with 10 bases remaining between them. Germline loops: CDR1 SGHRS, CDR2 YFSETQ. Complete variable domain (other parts from reference TRBV5-1 and TRBJ2-7): KAGVTQTPRYLIKTRGQQVTLSCSPISGHRSVSWYQQTPGQGLQFLFEYFSETQRNKGNFPGRFSGRQFSNSRSEMNVSTLELGDSALYLCASSSTDSYEQYFGPGTRLTVT.

The V and J genes are TRBV29-1 and TRBJ2-3; no clear D gene. CDR1 is SQVTM and CDR2 is ANQGSEA in the germline V gene. Trimming pared 2 bases from V and 0 bases from J, leaving 12 bases between. The CDR3 spans 15 residues. The CDR3 region has the DNA TGCAGCGTTGAACCGCCTCTGGAAAGCACAGATACGCAGTATTTT. It codes for CSVEPPLESTDTQYF.

The sample holds many counts of this clonotype. The chain links TRBV7-2 to TRBJ2-7; 11 nucleotides align to TRBD2. The ends lost 5 bases at V and 7 bases at J; junction bases unmatched: 10. This CDR3 is built from 15 residues. Per the germline V gene, CDR1 is SGHTA and CDR2 is FQGNSA. The CDR3 loop is CASSILAGGFREQYF. The CDR3 nucleotides read TGTGCCAGCAGCATTCTAGCGGGAGGATTTAGAGAGCAGTACTTC.

The CDR3 loop reads CASSQVRLAGAGNEQFF. CDR3 nucleotides: TGCGCCAGCAGCCAAGTGAGACTAGCGGGAGCAGGAAATGAGCAGTTCTTC. The chain links TRBV4-1 to TRBJ2-1; 12 bases match TRBD2. V shed 1 base, J shed 7 bases, and the junction held 8 bases outside the gene matches. CDR1 and CDR2 (germline): MGHRA, YSYEKL. This CDR3 region has 17 residues.

In this sample, this clonotype turned up many times. V usage is TRBV3-1 and J usage is TRBJ2-1, with TRBD2 identical over 12 bases. Germline CDR1 reads LGHDT; CDR2 reads YNNKEL (reference sequence). This CDR3 is 14 amino acids long. Losses at the gene ends were 4 bases for V and 7 bases for J; bases not matched to a gene: 2. CDR3 sequence: CASSLGLAGNEQFF. The DNA for the CDR3 is TGTGCCAGCAGCCTTGGACTAGCGGGAAATGAGCAGTTCTTC.

This clonotype has a count of ten or more. The gene calls are TRBV12-3 or TRBV12-4 and TRBJ2-3; 8 positions agree with TRBD2. Trimming at V came to 4 bases and at J to 6 bases, leaving 3 bases not matched to a gene. This CDR3 is built from 13 residues. The CDR3 DNA sequence: TGTGCCAGCAGTTCCAGCGGGAGCGATACGCAGTATTTT. It specifies CASSSSGSDTQYF.

The chain's CDR3 is CASSLGLNQPQHF. The CDR3 DNA is TGTGCCAGCAGCTTGGGGCTCAATCAGCCCCAGCATTTT. The J gene is TRBJ1-5, the V gene TRBV5-6; D gene ambiguous. The CDR3 is made up of 13 amino acids. Germline CDR1 SGHDT, CDR2 YYEEEE. V shed 0 bases and J shed 3 bases, with 4 bases lying between them.

This clonotype appeared many times. V is TRBV29-1 and J is TRBJ2-3, with TRBD2 matching over 10 bases. This CDR3 contains 14 residues. V shed 7 bases and J 1 base; nucleotides not matched to a gene: 5. Germline CDR1 reads SQVTM; CDR2 reads ANQGSEA. DNA for the CDR3: TGCAGCGGATCCCTAGCGGGAGGCACAGATACGCAGTATTTT. It codes for CSGSLAGGTDTQYF.

This clonotype was recorded at least ten times. The rearrangement joins TRBV20-1 to TRBJ1-4, with D tentatively TRBD1 (5 bases). Germline CDR1 DFQATT, CDR2 SNEGSKA (reference sequence). The CDR3 length is 15 residues. V lost 0 bases to trimming and J lost 7 bases, with 15 bases between them. The CDR3 DNA is TGCAGTGCTAGAGATCCCAACAGGTCGAGTGAAAAACTGTTTTTT. Its translation is CSARDPNRSSEKLFF.

The V gene is TRBV12-3 or TRBV12-4, the J gene TRBJ2-2, with 9 bases matching TRBD1. Germline trimming cut 5 bases from V and 5 bases from J; bases unmatched to any gene: 6. The CDR3 has 15 amino acids. The CDR3 DNA reads as TGTGCCAGCAGTCTCCGGGACAGGGCAACCGGGGAGCTGTTTTTT. The encoded protein is CASSLRDRATGELFF.

This clonotype was recorded at least ten times. V usage is TRBV24-1 and J usage is TRBJ2-5; tentatively, D is TRBD2 (7 bases). Germline V gene data show CDR1 as KGHDR and CDR2 as SFDVKD. The length of the CDR3 is 18 residues. Trimming left V 4 bases short and J 0 bases short, with 20 bases between. CDR3: CATSDPDRRGGNQETQYF. CDR3 nucleotide sequence: TGTGCCACCAGTGACCCCGACAGGCGGGGAGGGAACCAAGAGACCCAGTACTTC.

A few counts support this clonotype. The chain joins TRBV30 to TRBJ2-7, with D maybe TRBD1 (5 bases). CDR1 and CDR2 from the germline V gene are GTSNPN and SVGIG (reference sequence). The CDR3 extends over 12 amino acids. Trimming took 2 bases from V and 3 from J, leaving 8 bases between them. CDR3 nucleotide sequence: TGTGCCTGGAGTCCAGACAGCTACGAGCAGTACTTC. It is translated as CAWSPDSYEQYF.

The table lists this clonotype with many counts. This chain joins TRBV5-1 and TRBJ2-1; D may be TRBD2 (5 bases). CDR3 length: 15 residues. The V end was cut by 4 bases, the J end by 0 bases, with 11 bases between. Germline values: CDR1 SGHRS, CDR2 YFSETQ. CDR3 sequence: CASSGESSSYNEQFF. The CDR3 DNA reads as TGCGCCAGCAGCGGGGAGTCTAGCTCCTACAATGAGCAGTTCTTC. Variable domain in full (rest from reference TRBV5-1 and TRBJ2-1): KAGVTQTPRYLIKTRGQQVTLSCSPISGHRSVSWYQQTPGQGLQFLFEYFSETQRNKGNFPGRFSGRQFSNSRSEMNVSTLELGDSALYLCASSGESSSYNEQFFGPGTRLTVL.

CDR3 loop: CASSQLGVNTEAFF. The CDR3 DNA reads as TGTGCCAGCAGCCAACTAGGGGTGAACACTGAAGCTTTCTTT. This chain links TRBV3-1 with TRBJ1-1; TRBD1 is a possible D gene (5 bases). This CDR3 is 14 amino acids long. V gave up 2 bases and J gave up 0 bases, with 7 bases separating them. Germline CDR1 LGHDT, CDR2 YNNKEL (reference sequence).

At least ten counts were recorded for this clonotype. The chain recombines TRBV5-6 with TRBJ1-5; D is perhaps TRBD1 (6 bases). This CDR3 has 15 residues. In germline, CDR1 is SGHDT, CDR2 YYEEEE. Trimming stripped 0 bases from V and 4 bases from J, with 11 bases between. The CDR3 is CASSLGRGSNQPQHF. The CDR3 DNA follows: TGTGCCAGCAGCTTGGGCAGGGGTTCTAATCAGCCCCAGCATTTT.

The V and J genes are TRBV30 and TRBJ2-2; D unresolved. The germline gives CDR1 GTSNPN, CDR2 SVGIG (reference sequence). Trimming took 2 bases from V and 0 from J, leaving 4 bases between them. The CDR3 has 13 residues. CDR3 residues: CAWSYSNTGELFF. The DNA for the CDR3 is TGTGCCTGGAGTTACTCGAACACCGGGGAGCTGTTTTTT. Together with reference TRBV30 and TRBJ2-2, the CDR3 gives the full variable domain: SQTIHQWPATLVQPVGSPLSLECTVEGTSNPNLYWYRQAAGRGLQLLFYSVGIGQISSEVPQNLSASRPQDRQFILSSKKLLLSDSGFYLCAWSYSNTGELFFGEGSRLTVL.

This rearrangement joins TRBV5-1 to TRBJ2-7; 10 nucleotides match TRBD2. Germline trimming cut 2 bases from V and 6 bases from J; bases unmatched to any gene: 14. The CDR3 runs to 17 residues. Germline V gene data show CDR1 as SGHRS and CDR2 as YFSETQ. For the CDR3, the DNA is TGCGCCAGCAGCTTCCGGACCTCTAGCGGGAGTTTAAGCGAGCAGTACTTC. Protein product: CASSFRTSSGSLSEQYF.

This chain connects TRBV5-6 to TRBJ2-3; 9 nucleotides agree with TRBD1. This CDR3 contains 14 residues. Germline trimming cut 4 bases from V and 5 bases from J; bases unmatched to any gene: 5. CDR1 is SGHDT, CDR2 YYEEEE, per germline. CDR3: CASSPDRGRDTQYF. For the CDR3, the DNA is TGTGCCAGCAGCCCGGACAGGGGTAGAGATACGCAGTATTTT.

This clonotype was seen more than once but under ten times. The chain has TRBV4-2 and TRBJ1-5, with TRBD1 as a possible D gene (5 bases). The CDR3 is made up of 15 amino acids. V was pared by 5 bases and J by 2 bases, with 13 bases between. CDR1 is LGHNA, CDR2 YNFKEQ, per germline. The CDR3 DNA reads TGTGCCAGCAGCGCGGCAGGGTCGGGCAATCAGCCCCAGCATTTT. It is translated as CASSAAGSGNQPQHF.

This clonotype was recorded a few times. The chain is built from TRBV4-1 and TRBJ1-2; TRBD1 matches 8 bases. The V and J ends lost 0 bases and 4 bases, in that order; junction bases with no gene match: 10. The germline V gene encodes CDR1 MGHRA and CDR2 YSYEKL. This CDR3 contains 17 residues. The CDR3 region has the DNA TGCGCCAGCAGCCAAGATTCGTCCAGGGGGCGCATCTATGGCTACACCTTC. Its protein product is CASSQDSSRGRIYGYTF.

The chain employs TRBV7-2 and TRBJ1-2; D possibly corresponds to TRBD1 (5 bases). The CDR3 runs to 13 residues. CDR1 is SGHTA and CDR2 is FQGNSA in the germline V gene. V was clipped by 5 bases and J by 5 bases, with 12 bases between them. CDR3 in amino acids: CASSPGLLYGYTF. In DNA form, the CDR3 reads TGTGCCAGCAGCCCGGGACTCCTATATGGCTACACCTTC. Full variable domain (missing parts from reference TRBV7-2 and TRBJ1-2): GAGVSQSPSNKVTEKGKDVELRCDPISGHTALYWYRQSLGQGLEFLIYFQGNSAPDKSGLPSDRFSAERTGGSVSTLTIQRTQQEDSAVYLCASSPGLLYGYTFGSGTRLTVV.

There are a few counts of this clonotype. Given a much more abundant clone one base away, this may be a read error. The rearrangement links TRBV29-1 to TRBJ1-1; maybe TRBD1 (5 bases). The CDR3 runs to 13 residues. The germline CDR1 and CDR2 sequences are SQVTM and ANQGSEA. Deletions cut 5 bases from V and 2 bases from J, with 12 bases between. In DNA form, the CDR3 reads TGCAGCGTTCTTGCAGGGACCAACACTGAAGCTTTCTTT. Its translation: CSVLAGTNTEAFF. The variable domain in full, with the rest retrieved from reference TRBV29-1 and TRBJ1-1, is SAVISQKPSRDICQRGTSLTIQCQVDSQVTMMFWYRQQPGQSLTLIATANQGSEATYESGFVIDKFPISRPNLTFSTLTVSNMSPEDSSIYLCSVLAGTNTEAFFGQGTRLTVV.

The rearrangement links TRBV27 to TRBJ2-4; 8 bases are shared with TRBD1. From germline, CDR1 is MNHEY and CDR2 SMNVEV (reference sequence). The J segment lost 0 bases and the V segment lost 3 bases, leaving 4 bases of the junction unmatched. The CDR3 is 16 amino acids. This CDR3 is CASSFRQGAAKNIQYF. CDR3 DNA sequence: TGTGCCAGCAGTTTTCGGCAGGGGGCAGCCAAAAACATTCAGTACTTC.

The chain joins TRBV7-6 to TRBJ2-7, with D possibly being TRBD1 or TRBD2 (8 bases each). CDR1 and CDR2 from the germline V gene are SGHVS and FNYEAQ. V lost 3 bases to trimming and J lost 7 bases, with 16 bases between them. This CDR3 is 14 amino acids long. The CDR3 here is CASSFDSGTGEQYF. The CDR3 DNA is TGTGCCAGCAGCTTCGATAGCGGGACAGGAGAGCAGTACTTC. The variable domain in full, completed from reference TRBV7-6 and TRBJ2-7, reads GAGVSQSPRYKVTKRGQDVALRCDPISGHVSLYWYRQALGQGPEFLTYFNYEAQQDKSGLPNDRFSAERPEGSISTLTIQRTEQRDSAMYRCASSFDSGTGEQYFGPGTRLTVT.

The chain carries TRBV11-2 and TRBJ1-5, with D possibly TRBD1 on 6 matching bases. The CDR3 is made up of 16 amino acids. Germline V gene lookup returns CDR1 SGHAT and CDR2 FQNNGV. Trimming cost V 3 bases and J 2 bases, with 14 bases left between them. The CDR3 spells CASSLGGGQGNQPQHF. The CDR3 nucleotides read TGTGCCAGCAGCTTGGGGGGGGGACAAGGCAATCAGCCCCAGCATTTT.

The chain joins TRBV12-3 or TRBV12-4 to TRBJ2-2; TRBD2 matches at 8 bases. The CDR3 runs to 15 residues. V gave up 5 bases and J gave up 0 bases; unmatched junction bases: 2. The CDR3 protein is CASSQRESNTGELFF. The CDR3 DNA reads TGTGCCAGCAGTCAGCGGGAGTCGAACACCGGGGAGCTGTTTTTT.

V and J are TRBV5-1 and TRBJ1-6; possible D gene TRBD1, 6 bases. The CDR3 loop spans 15 amino acids. Trimming cost V 0 bases and J 7 bases, with 11 bases left between them. The V gene's germline CDR1 is SGHRS and CDR2 YFSETQ. CDR3 nucleotides: TGCGCCAGCAGCTTGGAACAGGGAGGCAATTCACCCCTCCACTTT. Its protein product is CASSLEQGGNSPLHF.

This clonotype came up many times. The chain recombines TRBV4-1 with TRBJ1-5; no clear D gene. This CDR3 region has 14 residues. Between the trimmed V and J ends, which lost 0 bases and 5 bases, there was a span of 8 bases. Per germline, CDR1 MGHRA and CDR2 YSYEKL. This chain's CDR3 is CASSQDNDYQPQHF. The CDR3 DNA sequence: TGCGCCAGCAGCCAAGATAACGATTATCAGCCCCAGCATTTT.

This clonotype was counted ten times or more. The chain recombines TRBV7-2 with TRBJ2-7; maybe TRBD2 (5 bases). The CDR3 loop spans 13 amino acids. Germline V gene lookup returns CDR1 SGHTA and CDR2 FQGNSA. The germline V and J ends were trimmed by 5 bases and 3 bases, with 11 bases remaining between them. The CDR3 loop reads CASSPGNNYEQYF. CDR3 nucleotides: TGTGCCAGCAGCCCCGGGAACAACTACGAGCAGTACTTC.

The V call is TRBV7-3, the J call TRBJ2-3, with TRBD2 identical over 9 bases. Trimming took 3 bases from V and 0 from J; bases not matched to a gene: 4. Germline-derived CDR1 and CDR2 are SGHTA and FQGTGA. The CDR3 sequence is 16 residues long. The CDR3 DNA is TGTGCCAGCAGCTTTCTAGCGGGATTTAGCACAGATACGCAGTATTTT. This codes for CASSFLAGFSTDTQYF.